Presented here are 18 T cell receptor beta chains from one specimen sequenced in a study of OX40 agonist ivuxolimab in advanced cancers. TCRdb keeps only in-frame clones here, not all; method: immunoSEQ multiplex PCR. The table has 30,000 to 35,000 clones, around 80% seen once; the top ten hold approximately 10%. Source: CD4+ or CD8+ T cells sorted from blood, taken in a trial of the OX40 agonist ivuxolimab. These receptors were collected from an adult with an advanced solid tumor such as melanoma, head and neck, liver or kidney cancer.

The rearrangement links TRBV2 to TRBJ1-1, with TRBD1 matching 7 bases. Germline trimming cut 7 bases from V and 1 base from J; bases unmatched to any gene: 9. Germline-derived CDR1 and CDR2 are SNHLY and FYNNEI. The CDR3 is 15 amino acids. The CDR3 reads CASISTTGRNTEAFF. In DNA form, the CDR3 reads TGTGCCAGCATTTCCACGACAGGGAGGAACACTGAAGCTTTCTTT.

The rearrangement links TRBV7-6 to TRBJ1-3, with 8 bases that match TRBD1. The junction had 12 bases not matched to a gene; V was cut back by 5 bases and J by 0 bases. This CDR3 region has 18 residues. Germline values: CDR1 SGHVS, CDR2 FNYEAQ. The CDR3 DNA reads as TGTGCCAGCAGCCCCCCACCGGGACAGGATCTCTCTGGAAACACCATATATTTT. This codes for CASSPPPGQDLSGNTIYF.

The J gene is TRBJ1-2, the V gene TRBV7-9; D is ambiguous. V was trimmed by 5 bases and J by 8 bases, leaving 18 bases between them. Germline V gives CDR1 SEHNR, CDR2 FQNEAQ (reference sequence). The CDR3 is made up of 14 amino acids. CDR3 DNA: TGTGCCAGCAGCGTCGATTTCGATCTCTGGGGCTACACCTTC. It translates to CASSVDFDLWGYTF.

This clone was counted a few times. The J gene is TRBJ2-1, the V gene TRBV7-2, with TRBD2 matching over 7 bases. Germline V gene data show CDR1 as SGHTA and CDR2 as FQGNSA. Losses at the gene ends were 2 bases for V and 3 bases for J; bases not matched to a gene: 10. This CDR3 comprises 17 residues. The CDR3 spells CASSLRGGRGNYNEQFF. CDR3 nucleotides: TGTGCCAGCAGCTTAAGGGGAGGGAGGGGTAACTACAATGAGCAGTTCTTC.

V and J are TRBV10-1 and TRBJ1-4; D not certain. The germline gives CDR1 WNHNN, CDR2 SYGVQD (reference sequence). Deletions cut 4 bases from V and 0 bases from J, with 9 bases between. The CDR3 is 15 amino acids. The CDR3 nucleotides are TGCGCCAGCAGTGGCCCGACAACAACTAATGAAAAACTGTTTTTT. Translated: CASSGPTTTNEKLFF.

This CDR3 is CASSGTPNEQFF. As DNA, the CDR3 is TGTGCCAGCTCCGGGACTCCCAATGAGCAGTTCTTC. The chain is built from TRBV6-5 and TRBJ2-1; a weak D match, TRBD2 (6 bases). V lost 8 bases and J lost 6, with 11 bases in between. CDR3 length equals 12 residues. Germline V lookup: CDR1 MNHEY, CDR2 SVGAGI.

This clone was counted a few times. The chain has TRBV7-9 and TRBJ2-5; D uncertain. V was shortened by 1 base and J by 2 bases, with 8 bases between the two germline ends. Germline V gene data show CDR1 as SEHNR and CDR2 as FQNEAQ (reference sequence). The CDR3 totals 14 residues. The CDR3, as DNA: TGTGCCAGCAGCTTAGATATACTGCAAGAGACCCAGTACTTC. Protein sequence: CASSLDILQETQYF.

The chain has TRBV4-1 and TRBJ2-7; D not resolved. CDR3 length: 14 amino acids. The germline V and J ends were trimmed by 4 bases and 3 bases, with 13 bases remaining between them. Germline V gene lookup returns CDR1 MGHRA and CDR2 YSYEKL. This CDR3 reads CASSPTGLFYEQYF. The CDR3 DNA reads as TGCGCCAGCAGCCCTACGGGTCTTTTCTACGAGCAGTACTTC.

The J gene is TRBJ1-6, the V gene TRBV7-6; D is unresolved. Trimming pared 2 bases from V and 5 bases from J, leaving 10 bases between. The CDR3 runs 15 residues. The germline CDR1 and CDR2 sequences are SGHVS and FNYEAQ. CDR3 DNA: TGTGCCAGCAGCTTATCCTCGACAAATAATTCACCCCTCCACTTT. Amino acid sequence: CASSLSSTNNSPLHF.

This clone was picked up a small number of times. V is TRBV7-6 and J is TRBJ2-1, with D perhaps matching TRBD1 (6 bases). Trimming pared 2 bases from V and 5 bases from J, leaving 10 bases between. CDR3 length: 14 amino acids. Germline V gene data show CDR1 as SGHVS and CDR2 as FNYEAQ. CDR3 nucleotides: TGTGCCAGCAGCTTACGACAGGTCAACAATGAGCAGTTCTTC. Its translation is CASSLRQVNNEQFF.

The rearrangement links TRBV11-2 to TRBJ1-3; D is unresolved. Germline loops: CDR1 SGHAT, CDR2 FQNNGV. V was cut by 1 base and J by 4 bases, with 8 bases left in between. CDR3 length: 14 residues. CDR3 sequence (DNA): TGTGCCAGCAGCTTAGCCGGCCAAGGAAACACCATATATTTT. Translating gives CASSLAGQGNTIYF.

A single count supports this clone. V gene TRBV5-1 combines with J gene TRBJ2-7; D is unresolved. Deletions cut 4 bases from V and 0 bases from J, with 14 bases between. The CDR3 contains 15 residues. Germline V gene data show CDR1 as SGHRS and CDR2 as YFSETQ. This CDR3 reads CASSVRTASSYEQYF. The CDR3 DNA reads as TGCGCCAGCAGCGTAAGGACGGCGAGCTCCTACGAGCAGTACTTC.

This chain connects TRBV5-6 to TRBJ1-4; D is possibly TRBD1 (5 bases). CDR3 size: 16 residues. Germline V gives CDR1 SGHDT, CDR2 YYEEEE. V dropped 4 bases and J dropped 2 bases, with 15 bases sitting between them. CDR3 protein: CASSPRTNPTNEKLFF. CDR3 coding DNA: TGTGCCAGCAGCCCGAGGACAAACCCGACTAATGAAAAACTGTTTTTT. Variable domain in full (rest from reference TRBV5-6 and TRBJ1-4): DAGVTQSPTHLIKTRGQQVTLRCSPKSGHDTVSWYQQALGQGPQFIFQYYEEEERQRGNFPDRFSGHQFPNYSSELNVNALLLGDSALYLCASSPRTNPTNEKLFFGSGTQLSVL.

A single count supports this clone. The CDR3 spells CASSPSQPGANVLTF. In DNA, the CDR3 is TGCGCCAGCAGCCCGAGCCAACCTGGGGCCAACGTCCTGACTTTC. The chain couples TRBV5-1 to TRBJ2-6; D is unclear. This CDR3 has 15 amino acids. Germline V gives CDR1 SGHRS, CDR2 YFSETQ. Trimming stripped 4 bases from V and 2 bases from J, with 10 bases between.

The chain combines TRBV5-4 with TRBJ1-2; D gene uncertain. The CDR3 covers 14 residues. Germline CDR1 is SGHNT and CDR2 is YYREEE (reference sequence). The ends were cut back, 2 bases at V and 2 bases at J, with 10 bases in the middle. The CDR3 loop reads CASSLATENYGYTF. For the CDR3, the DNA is TGTGCCAGCAGCTTAGCCACAGAAAACTATGGCTACACCTTC.

The CDR3 DNA follows: TGTGCCAGTAGTATTACACAGGGGGGCGCTGAAGCTTTCTTT. Encoded protein: CASSITQGGAEAFF. The genes are TRBV19 and TRBJ1-1, with 8 bases matching TRBD1. The CDR3 has 14 residues. The V segment lost 3 bases and the J segment 6 bases; nucleotides outside the gene matches: 6. The germline CDR1 and CDR2 sequences are LNHDA and SQIVND (reference sequence).

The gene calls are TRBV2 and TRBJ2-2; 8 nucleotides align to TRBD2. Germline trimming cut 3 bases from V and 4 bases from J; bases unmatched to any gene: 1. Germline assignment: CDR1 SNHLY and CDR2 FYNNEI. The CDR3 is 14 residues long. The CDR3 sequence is CASSDGTSTGELFF. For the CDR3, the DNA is TGTGCCAGCAGTGACGGGACTAGCACCGGGGAGCTGTTTTTT.

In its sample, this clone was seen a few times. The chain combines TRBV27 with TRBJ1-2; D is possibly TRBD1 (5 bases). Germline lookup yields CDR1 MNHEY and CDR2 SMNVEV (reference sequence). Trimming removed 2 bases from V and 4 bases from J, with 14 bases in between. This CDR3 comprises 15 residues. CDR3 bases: TGTGCCAGCAGTTTAGACAGCCGGGACCTCTATGGCTACACCTTC. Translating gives CASSLDSRDLYGYTF.